These T cell receptor beta chains were read from a single sample in a study of T-cell memory formation after mild COVID-19. TCRdb called the 5' RACE reads again in MiXCR, with one record for every CDR3 protein. This table holds more than 85,000 distinct CDR3 sequences, approximately 10% found once. Material: PBMCs or a T cell subset sorted from them (not recorded which). The receptors derive from a man between 18 and 35 years old who had mild COVID-19 (a few samples of this study predate the infection). Cell type and time point are not known. The CDR3 runs from the conserved cysteine through the conserved F or W. Fields, in order: clone size, V gene, D gene, J gene, CDR3 protein, CDR3 DNA. The D gene is left open where the match is weak. Part of the rows lack a size; the others show once, few, many or a class for expanded clones.

>few|TRBV4-2|-|TRBJ2-4
CASSQVAGARGIQYF
TGTGCCAGCAGCCAAGTCGCGGGGGCCCGTGGCATTCAGTACTTC
>-|TRBV5-6|-|TRBJ1-2
CASSLPQPYGYTF
TGTGCCAGCAGCTTGCCCCAGCCTTATGGCTACACCTTC
>-|TRBV7-6|TRBD1|TRBJ2-1
CASSRGQGLYNEQFF
TGTGCCAGCAGCCGCGGACAGGGACTTTACAATGAGCAGTTCTTC
>many|TRBV5-1|TRBD2|TRBJ2-3
CASSPRAGETTDTQYF
TGCGCCAGCAGCCCGCGAGCGGGGGAGACCACAGATACGCAGTATTTT
>-|TRBV12-5|TRBD2|TRBJ2-3
CASGLVQRGPGRDTQYF
TGTGCTAGTGGTTTGGTACAGCGGGGGCCGGGAAGGGATACGCAGTATTTT
>many|TRBV29-1|-|TRBJ2-6
CSVGGGGSGANVLTF
TGCAGCGTTGGGGGCGGAGGGTCTGGGGCCAACGTCCTGACTTTC
>few|TRBV7-2|-|TRBJ1-1
CASSVAGGMNTEAFF
TGTGCCAGCAGCGTAGCGGGGGGGATGAACACTGAAGCTTTCTTT
>few|TRBV7-9|-|TRBJ1-3
CASSTSLRHTIYF
TGTGCCAGCAGCACAAGCCTCCGTCACACCATATATTTT
>many|TRBV19|TRBD1|TRBJ1-1
CASRTGGTEAFF
TGTGCCAGTAGGACAGGGGGTACTGAAGCTTTCTTT
>few|TRBV6-6|-|TRBJ1-5
CASRPSRRGNQPQHF
TGTGCCAGCAGGCCCTCGAGGAGGGGAAATCAGCCCCAGCATTTT
>-|TRBV28|TRBD1|TRBJ1-2
CSSRGGSRRYGYTF
TGTTCCAGCAGGGGGGGGTCAAGGCGATATGGCTACACCTTC
>-|TRBV6-2/TRBV6-3|-|TRBJ2-5
CASTGGPRGQETQYF
TGTGCCAGCACCGGAGGACCAAGGGGGCAAGAGACCCAGTACTTC
>-|TRBV7-2|TRBD2|TRBJ2-3
CASSPLAGGPDTQYF
TGTGCCAGCAGCCCCCTGGCGGGGGGGCCAGATACGCAGTATTTT
>few|TRBV6-2/TRBV6-3|TRBD2|TRBJ2-1
CASSQTSGELNEQFF
TGTGCCAGCAGTCAGACTAGCGGGGAGCTCAATGAGCAGTTCTTC
>-|TRBV6-2/TRBV6-3|-|TRBJ2-3
CASSLVGRSTDTQYF
TGTGCCAGCAGTTTGGTAGGGAGGAGCACAGATACGCAGTATTTT
>-|TRBV6-5|TRBD2|TRBJ2-2
CASSYGLAGGLTGELFF
TGTGCCAGCAGTTACGGGCTAGCGGGGGGGCTCACCGGGGAGCTGTTTTTT
>many|TRBV5-6|TRBD2|TRBJ2-3
CASGTSGGASTDTQYF
TGTGCCAGCGGGACTAGCGGGGGTGCTAGCACAGATACGCAGTATTTT
>many|TRBV7-9|-|TRBJ1-5
CASRRPGDNQPQHF
TGTGCCAGCAGAAGACCAGGGGACAATCAGCCCCAGCATTTT
>-|TRBV6-5|-|TRBJ1-2
CASRALSYGYTF
TGTGCCAGCAGAGCCCTCTCCTATGGCTACACCTTC
>-|TRBV7-9|TRBD1|TRBJ2-1
CASSRLGQGSYNEQFF
TGTGCCAGCAGTCGATTGGGACAGGGGAGCTACAATGAGCAGTTCTTC
>-|TRBV29-1|TRBD1|TRBJ2-5
CSVEDAGGAETQYF
TGCAGCGTTGAGGATGCAGGGGGCGCAGAGACCCAGTACTTC
>-|TRBV6-5|-|TRBJ1-4
CASSHTILSTEGEKLFF
TGTGCCAGCAGTCACACCATCCTCTCGACAGAAGGGGAAAAACTGTTTTTT
>few|TRBV7-3|-|TRBJ2-3
CASSLRVGGRGTLTDTQYF
TGTGCCAGCAGCTTAAGAGTAGGAGGCAGGGGGACTCTCACAGATACGCAGTATTTT
>-|TRBV6-2/TRBV6-3|-|TRBJ1-1
CASSPRGWTEAFF
TGTGCCAGCAGCCCCCGGGGCTGGACTGAAGCTTTCTTT
>few|TRBV7-2|TRBD1|TRBJ2-3
CASSFKGASSTDTQYF
TGTGCCAGCAGCTTTAAGGGGGCCTCTAGCACAGATACGCAGTATTTT
>-|TRBV5-1|-|TRBJ2-2
CASSLSPSLDTGELFF
TGCGCCAGCAGCTTGTCTCCTAGCCTAGACACCGGGGAGCTGTTTTTT
>many|TRBV7-9|-|TRBJ1-1
CASSPRVDFGAFF
TGTGCCAGCAGCCCGAGGGTGGATTTTGGGGCTTTCTTT
>-|TRBV7-8|TRBD2|TRBJ2-3
CASSHPSGPSTDTQYF
TGTGCCAGCAGCCACCCTAGCGGTCCTAGCACAGATACGCAGTATTTT
>many|TRBV6-2/TRBV6-3|TRBD2|TRBJ2-1
CATKGGGAYNEQFF
TGTGCCACCAAGGGCGGGGGGGCCTACAATGAGCAGTTCTTC
>few|TRBV6-2/TRBV6-3|TRBD2|TRBJ2-1
CASSYSLAGGPDEQFF
TGTGCCAGCAGTTACTCGTTAGCGGGGGGGCCGGATGAGCAGTTCTTC
>few|TRBV5-1|TRBD1|TRBJ1-4
CASSLGQGRSEKLFF
TGCGCCAGCAGCTTAGGACAGGGACGGTCGGAAAAACTGTTTTTT
>few|TRBV7-3|-|TRBJ2-7
CASSLIRGKGEQYF
TGTGCCAGCAGCTTAATCAGGGGAAAAGGCGAGCAGTACTTC